This entry lists 14 T cell receptor beta chains sequenced from one sample in a study of T-cell reconstitution after alpha-beta-depleted transplantation in children. Unique molecular identifiers were incorporated into the prepared TCRbeta library. TCRdb processed the PCR reads anew with MiXCR; each CDR3 protein has one entry. The repertoire consists of fewer than 550,000 distinct CDR3 sequences, with around 10% occurring once and the leading ten covering 14%. Sequenced material: PBMCs, mostly from graft donor cells, taken 180 days after TCRalphabeta/CD19-depleted stem cell transplant. The source is a female patient younger than 10 who had a stem cell transplant for aplastic anemia, so the T cells may come from the graft donor.

This clonotype was seen a handful of times. V is TRBV7-2 and J is TRBJ2-5, with 10 bases identical to TRBD2. After removal of 5 bases from V and 4 bases from J, the junction contained 10 bases not matched to a gene. The germline V gene encodes CDR1 SGHTA and CDR2 FQGNSA. The CDR3 is 16 residues long. CDR3 bases: TGTGCCAGCAGCCTAGAAAGCGGGGGGGGCAGAGAGACCCAGTACTTC. Translation: CASSLESGGGRETQYF.

This chain links TRBV7-9 with TRBJ2-7; TRBD1 aligns across 10 bases. V shed 5 bases and J 6 bases; nucleotides not matched to a gene: 7. Germline V gives CDR1 SEHNR, CDR2 FQNEAQ (reference sequence). The CDR3 has 14 amino acids. DNA of the CDR3: TGTGCCAGCAGCGGAGACAGGGGGCAACGCGAGCAGTACGTC. Its translation is CASSGDRGQREQYV.

This chain links TRBV3-1 with TRBJ2-2; TRBD2 agrees at 10 bases. Germline V CDR1 and CDR2: LGHDT, YNNKEL (reference sequence). With V trimmed by 2 bases and J by 5 bases, 5 bases remained unmatched. The CDR3 loop spans 16 amino acids. The chain's CDR3 is CASSQWLAGVTGELFF. DNA for the CDR3: TGTGCCAGCAGCCAATGGCTAGCGGGAGTTACCGGGGAGCTGTTTTTT.

The CDR3 nucleotides read TGTGCCAGCAGCTTAGTGGAGAAGTATAATTCACCCCTCCACTTT. Its protein is CASSLVEKYNSPLHF. The chain carries TRBV7-8 and TRBJ1-6; no clear D. CDR1 SGHVS and CDR2 FQNEAQ come from the germline V gene. CDR3 length: 15 residues. V was clipped by 1 base and J by 4 bases, with 8 bases between them.

The rearrangement uses TRBV18 and TRBJ1-2, with TRBD1 identical over 7 bases. The V gene end was trimmed by 1 base and the J gene end by 8 bases; junction bases not matched to a gene: 7. The CDR3 sequence is 14 residues long. Germline V gene sequence: CDR1 KGHSH, CDR2 LQKENI. The CDR3 loop reads CASSPLDRERGYTF. For the CDR3, the DNA is TGTGCCAGCTCACCACTCGACAGGGAACGCGGCTACACCTTC.

This clonotype was counted ten times or more. This chain links TRBV20-1 with TRBJ2-3, with 7 bases fitting TRBD2. CDR3 length: 13 residues. Germline V gives CDR1 DFQATT, CDR2 SNEGSKA (reference sequence). V was pared by 5 bases and J by 6 bases, with 8 bases of the junction left unmatched. The CDR3, as DNA: TGCAGTGCTCCCAAGCGGGATGGCGATACGCAGTATTTT. This gives the protein CSAPKRDGDTQYF.

V usage is TRBV28 and J usage is TRBJ2-1; 7 nucleotides agree with TRBD2. This CDR3 has 18 residues. Germline CDR1 and CDR2: MDHEN and SYDVKM. V lost 5 bases, J lost 0 bases, and 13 bases stayed unmatched. The CDR3 nucleotides are TGTGCCAGCAGTCCAAGGGACTACACTACACTCTCCTACAATGAGCAGTTCTTC. Its translation is CASSPRDYTTLSYNEQFF.

A single count supports this clonotype. The rearrangement joins TRBV9 to TRBJ2-1, with 9 bases fitting TRBD2. CDR3 length: 18 residues. CDR1 and CDR2 (germline): SGDLS, YYNGEE. The V and J ends lost 2 bases and 5 bases, in that order; junction bases with no gene match: 14. CDR3 coding DNA: TGTGCCAGCAGCGTGGACCACCCTGGACTAGCGAGAAACAATGAGCAGTTCTTC. Translating gives CASSVDHPGLARNNEQFF.

This clonotype was detected ten times or more. The chain couples TRBV5-1 to TRBJ2-3, with D unclear. The germline V gene encodes CDR1 SGHRS and CDR2 YFSETQ. The V end lost 2 bases, the J end lost 5 bases, and 12 bases lay between the germline ends. This CDR3 comprises 14 residues. DNA of the CDR3: TGCGCCAGCAGCTTATCGCTCGGCGGAGATACGCAGTATTTT. Protein product: CASSLSLGGDTQYF.

Only a few counts were recorded for this clonotype. The chain employs TRBV19 and TRBJ2-4; 8 bases agree with TRBD2. Germline CDR1 is LNHDA and CDR2 is SQIVND (reference sequence). Losses at the gene ends were 7 bases for V and 2 bases for J; bases not matched to a gene: 13. This CDR3 is 17 amino acids long. The CDR3 DNA follows: TGTGCCAGTACCGATGTCGTCCGGGGGGGTCCCAAAAACATTCAGTACTTC. Protein product: CASTDVVRGGPKNIQYF.

This clonotype was counted between two and nine times. V gene TRBV30 combines with J gene TRBJ2-7; D gene ambiguous. The V and J ends lost 0 bases and 3 bases respectively, with 3 bases between them. Germline V gene lookup returns CDR1 GTSNPN and CDR2 SVGIG (reference sequence). This CDR3 contains 11 residues. CDR3: CAWSVRYEQYF. DNA of the CDR3: TGTGCCTGGAGTGTACGCTACGAGCAGTACTTC.

The rearrangement links TRBV11-2 to TRBJ2-2; D gene uncertain. The ends were cut back, 6 bases at V and 4 bases at J, with 12 bases in the middle. The CDR3 covers 14 residues. Per germline, CDR1 SGHAT and CDR2 FQNNGV. CDR3 region: CASRFSSRTGELFF. Here the CDR3 DNA reads TGTGCCAGCAGGTTTTCAAGTCGCACCGGGGAGCTGTTTTTT.

The chain employs TRBV7-3 and TRBJ1-1; TRBD1 aligns across 9 bases. The germline gives CDR1 SGHTA, CDR2 FQGTGA. J lost 7 bases, V lost 4 bases, and 1 base had no gene match. The CDR3 loop spans 12 amino acids. The CDR3 is CASSWGQGEAFF. In nucleotides, the CDR3 is TGTGCCAGCAGCTGGGGACAGGGTGAAGCTTTCTTT.

This clonotype was seen a few times. The chain has TRBV4-1 and TRBJ2-1, with 9 nucleotides matching TRBD2. Germline V gene data show CDR1 as MGHRA and CDR2 as YSYEKL. V lost 1 base and J lost 9; bases outside the gene matches: 10. There are 16 residues in the CDR3. The CDR3: CASSQGGLAGHGEQFF. The DNA for the CDR3 is TGCGCCAGCAGCCAAGGAGGGCTAGCGGGACATGGTGAGCAGTTCTTC.